The 24 T cell receptor beta chains in this list originate from one sample, sequenced in a study of cytomegalovirus exposure and HLA in healthy donors. This PCR relied on a set of 60 Vbeta primers and 13 Jbeta primers. Only in-frame clones appear in the TCRdb table, and some are missing; sequencing was by immunoSEQ multiplex PCR. The sample consists of about 82,000 clones, just under 90% of them appearing once. The material sequenced was PBMCs. The receptors were gathered from a man aged 18 to 30 in good health and CMV-seronegative.

The chain has TRBV28 and TRBJ1-2, with 7 positions matching TRBD1. In germline, CDR1 is MDHEN, CDR2 SYDVKM. The CDR3 contains 16 residues. Trimming removed 3 bases from V and 6 bases from J; junction bases left unmatched: 13. CDR3: CASSLPTLTGKDGYTF. For the CDR3, the DNA is TGTGCCAGCAGTTTGCCGACTTTGACAGGGAAGGATGGCTACACCTTC.

This chain links TRBV28 with TRBJ1-1; possibly TRBD1 for D (6 bases). V gave up 3 bases and J gave up 5 bases, with 13 bases separating them. This CDR3 spans 14 amino acids. CDR1 and CDR2 (germline): MDHEN, SYDVKM. The CDR3: CASSLGGGRTEAFF. CDR3 nucleotides: TGTGCCAGCAGTTTGGGTGGGGGCAGGACTGAAGCTTTCTTT. Looking up the rest from reference TRBV28 and TRBJ1-1 gives the full variable domain: DVKVTQSSRYLVKRTGEKVFLECVQDMDHENMFWYRQDPGLGLRLIYFSYDVKMKEKGDIPEGYSVSREKKERFSLILESASTNQTSMYLCASSLGGGRTEAFFGQGTRLTVV.

The chain uses TRBV7-3 and TRBJ2-1, with 7 bases that match TRBD1. The V and J ends lost 5 bases and 8 bases, in that order; junction bases with no gene match: 12. CDR1 is SGHTA, CDR2 FQGTGA, per germline. The CDR3 sequence is 15 residues long. CDR3 protein: CASSPYGSTGHEQFF. DNA for the CDR3: TGTGCCAGCAGCCCCTATGGCTCGACAGGGCATGAGCAGTTCTTC. Full variable domain (rest looked up from reference TRBV7-3 and TRBJ2-1): GAGVSQTPSNKVTEKGKYVELRCDPISGHTALYWYRQSLGQGPEFLIYFQGTGAADDSGLPNDRFFAVRPEGSVSTLKIQRTERGDSAVYLCASSPYGSTGHEQFFGPGTRLTVL.

This clone was counted only a few times. The J gene is TRBJ1-2, the V gene TRBV6-5, with 7 bases aligning to TRBD1. This CDR3 is built from 15 residues. Germline lookup yields CDR1 MNHEY and CDR2 SVGAGI. V lost 8 bases and J lost 7; bases outside the gene matches: 16. CDR3: CASWGADRHIFGYTF. CDR3 bases: TGTGCCAGCTGGGGGGCGGACAGGCACATCTTTGGCTACACCTTC.

The chain couples TRBV28 to TRBJ2-3, with D hard to call. Trimming shortened V by 5 bases and J by 2 bases, and 11 bases separated the two germline ends. This CDR3 contains 14 residues. Germline values: CDR1 MDHEN, CDR2 SYDVKM. CDR3 residues: CASSLGVPTDTQYF. The DNA of the CDR3 is TGTGCCAGCAGTCTAGGAGTCCCCACAGATACGCAGTATTTT.

The rearrangement links TRBV2 to TRBJ2-3, with TRBD2 identical over 8 bases. With V trimmed by 6 bases and J by 4 bases, 9 bases remained unmatched. Germline V gives CDR1 SNHLY, CDR2 FYNNEI. This CDR3 contains 15 residues. The CDR3 region has the DNA TGTGCCAGCAGAATCTTAGCGGGATTGGCAGATACGCAGTATTTT. Its translation: CASRILAGLADTQYF.

The V gene is TRBV11-2, the J gene TRBJ2-1; no clear D. The CDR3 runs 14 residues. Germline loops: CDR1 SGHAT, CDR2 FQNNGV. V was pared by 1 base and J by 7 bases, with 11 bases between. The CDR3 reads CASSLVQNWNEQFF. The CDR3 coding sequence is TGTGCCAGCAGCTTAGTCCAGAATTGGAATGAGCAGTTCTTC.

A single count supports this clone. The chain uses TRBV29-1 and TRBJ2-7; 7 bases line up with TRBD1. This CDR3 spans 14 amino acids. V lost 6 bases, J lost 2 bases, and 10 bases stayed unmatched. The V gene's germline CDR1 is SQVTM and CDR2 ANQGSEA. In DNA, the CDR3 is TGCAGCGTGTTCGCCGACAGGGTCCCCTACGAGCAGTACTTC. The encoded protein is CSVFADRVPYEQYF.

V gene TRBV7-6 combines with J gene TRBJ2-4; D unresolved. Germline V gene lookup returns CDR1 SGHVS and CDR2 FNYEAQ. This CDR3 is built from 13 residues. Trimming took 4 bases from V and 9 from J, leaving 13 bases between them. This CDR3 reads CASSSLDRGIQYF. CDR3 bases: TGTGCCAGCAGCTCCCTAGACCGAGGCATTCAGTACTTC.

A single count supports this clone. V gene TRBV7-9 combines with J gene TRBJ1-1; D call uncertain. Germline V lookup: CDR1 SEHNR, CDR2 FQNEAQ (reference sequence). CDR3 length: 13 residues. Trimming stripped 5 bases from V and 2 bases from J, with 9 bases between. CDR3 protein: CASSLTANTEAFF. The CDR3 coding sequence is TGTGCCAGCAGCCTAACAGCTAACACTGAAGCTTTCTTT.

This rearrangement joins TRBV5-1 to TRBJ1-1, with a weak D call TRBD1 (5 bases). The germline V gene encodes CDR1 SGHRS and CDR2 YFSETQ. The CDR3 covers 14 residues. The V end lost 4 bases, the J end lost 6 bases, and 16 bases lay between the germline ends. CDR3 bases: TGCGCCAGCAGCGGGAGGGGACGGGACCCTGAAGCTTTCTTT. Translating gives CASSGRGRDPEAFF.

The chain uses TRBV5-1 and TRBJ2-7; 16 bases are a match to TRBD2. CDR1 is SGHRS, CDR2 YFSETQ, per germline. The CDR3 totals 18 residues. J lost 0 bases, V lost 6 bases, and 9 bases had no gene match. For the CDR3, the DNA is TGCGCCAGCAATACGGGACTAGCGGGAGGGCGGAGCTCCTACGAGCAGTACTTC. Amino acid sequence: CASNTGLAGGRSSYEQYF.

V usage is TRBV7-9 and J usage is TRBJ2-1, with a possible D match to TRBD1 (6 bases). This CDR3 is 11 amino acids long. Germline CDR1 and CDR2: SEHNR and FQNEAQ (reference sequence). V gave up 5 bases and J gave up 15 bases, with 14 bases separating them. Here the CDR3 reads CASSNPGTPFF. In DNA, the CDR3 is TGTGCCAGCAGCAATCCCGGGACACCGTTCTTC.

Turning to this clone: The junction departs from the called germline gene at one end, perhaps through a read error. Other DNA sequences in this specimen translate into the identical CDR3. The chain carries TRBV6-5 and TRBJ2-7, with 10 bases that match TRBD2. Per germline, CDR1 MNHEY and CDR2 SVGAGI. CDR3 length equals 16 residues. CDR3 bases: TGTGCCAGCAGCTACTCGTCGGCTAGCGGGAGCTACGAGCAGTACTTC. Its translation: CASSYSSASGSYEQYF.

The rearrangement uses TRBV21-1 and TRBJ2-5; TRBD2, the D gene given by the table, was not confirmed from the DNA. TRBV21-1 is shown as a pseudogene. The CDR3 length is 18 residues. The DNA of the CDR3 is TGTGCCAGCAGCGGGCGCGGGACGCACTACGTCAGGAAAGAGACCCAGTACTTC. Translated, it gives CASSGRGTHYVRKETQYF.

V is TRBV7-2 and J is TRBJ2-7; D uncertain. The ends were cut back, 5 bases at V and 3 bases at J, with 5 bases in the middle. The CDR3 sequence is 11 residues long. Germline-derived CDR1 and CDR2 are SGHTA and FQGNSA. CDR3 in amino acids: CASSPDYEQYF. The CDR3 DNA reads TGTGCCAGCAGCCCAGACTACGAGCAGTACTTC.

About this clone itself: One end of the junction is discordant with germline, which a read error may explain. The chain combines TRBV7-7 with TRBJ1-6, with a weak D call TRBD1 (6 bases). Per the germline V gene, CDR1 is SSHAT and CDR2 is FNYEAQ (reference sequence). CDR3 length equals 13 residues. CDR3 nucleotide sequence: TGTGCTAGCAGCTCGGGACACAATTCACCCCTCCACTTT. This codes for CASSSGHNSPLHF.

This clone has only one observation. V is TRBV5-1 and J is TRBJ2-2, with D perhaps TRBD1 (6 bases). There are 16 residues in the CDR3. Trimming pared 0 bases from V and 1 base from J, leaving 10 bases between. Germline CDR1 SGHRS, CDR2 YFSETQ. This chain's CDR3 is CASSLGDRRNTGELFF. CDR3 nucleotide sequence: TGCGCCAGCAGCTTGGGTGACAGGAGGAACACCGGGGAGCTGTTTTTT.

The chain uses TRBV28 and TRBJ1-5, with TRBD1 matching over 9 bases. CDR3 length equals 15 residues. Losses at the gene ends were 1 base for V and 3 bases for J; bases not matched to a gene: 1. Germline V gene data show CDR1 as MDHEN and CDR2 as SYDVKM. The CDR3 nucleotides are TGTGCCAGCAGTTTATTACAGGGGGCCAATCAGCCCCAGCATTTT. The encoded protein is CASSLLQGANQPQHF.

This clone was observed a few times. The chain recombines TRBV4-3 with TRBJ2-5; TRBD2 matches 8 bases. The CDR3 covers 14 residues. Germline V CDR1 and CDR2: LGHNA, YSLEER. Trimming at V came to 1 base and at J to 5 bases, leaving 3 bases not matched to a gene. The CDR3 protein is CASSQGGTRETQYF. As DNA, the CDR3 is TGCGCCAGCAGCCAAGGGGGGACTAGGGAGACCCAGTACTTC.

This clone is a singleton in its sample. V usage is TRBV11-2 and J usage is TRBJ2-7; no reliable D call. CDR3 length equals 13 residues. Trimming took 7 bases from V and 0 from J, leaving 10 bases between them. The V gene's germline CDR1 is SGHAT and CDR2 FQNNGV. For the CDR3, the DNA is TGTGCCAGCACCATCACTACCTCCTACGAGCAGTACTTC. This codes for CASTITTSYEQYF.

The chain uses TRBV29-1 and TRBJ2-5; 10 bases fit TRBD1. Near its end, the DNA agrees better with TRBJ2-7, so the J call may be wrong. There are 13 residues in the CDR3. Germline V gene lookup returns CDR1 SQVTM and CDR2 ANQGSEA. CDR3: CSFVRGTGDEQYF. In DNA, the CDR3 is TGCAGCTTTGTCAGGGGGACAGGGGACGAGCAGTACTTC.

The chain joins TRBV14 to TRBJ1-2, with TRBD1 matching 9 bases. The V segment lost 3 bases and the J segment 3 bases; nucleotides outside the gene matches: 8. The germline CDR1 and CDR2 sequences are SGHDN and FVKESK. CDR3 length equals 16 residues. CDR3 sequence: CASSQGDRGSDYGYTF. The CDR3 nucleotides are TGTGCCAGCAGCCAGGGAGACAGGGGGTCAGACTATGGCTACACCTTC.

CDR3 sequence reads: CASSPRGRASGEQYF. In nucleotides, the CDR3 is TGTGCCAGCAGCCCTCGGGGGAGGGCGAGTGGAGAGCAGTACTTC. The chain couples TRBV7-9 to TRBJ2-7; 7 nucleotides agree with TRBD2. Per the germline V gene, CDR1 is SEHNR and CDR2 is FQNEAQ (reference sequence). The CDR3 contains 15 residues. V dropped 5 bases and J dropped 7; count of bases not matched to a gene: 14.